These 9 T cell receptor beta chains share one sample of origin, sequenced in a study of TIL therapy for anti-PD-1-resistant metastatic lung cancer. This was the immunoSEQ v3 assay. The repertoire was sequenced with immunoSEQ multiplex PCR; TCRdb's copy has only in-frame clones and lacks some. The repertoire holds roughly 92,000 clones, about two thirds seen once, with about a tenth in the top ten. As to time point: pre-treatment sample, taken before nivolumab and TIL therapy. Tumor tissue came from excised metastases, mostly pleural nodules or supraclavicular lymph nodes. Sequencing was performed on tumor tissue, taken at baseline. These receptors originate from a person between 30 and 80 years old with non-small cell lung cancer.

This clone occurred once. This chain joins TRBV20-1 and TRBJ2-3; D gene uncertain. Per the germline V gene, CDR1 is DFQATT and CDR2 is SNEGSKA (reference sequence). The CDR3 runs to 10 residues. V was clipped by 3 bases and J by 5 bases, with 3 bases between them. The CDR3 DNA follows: TGCAGTGCTAGGAAAGATACGCAGTATTTT. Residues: CSARKDTQYF.

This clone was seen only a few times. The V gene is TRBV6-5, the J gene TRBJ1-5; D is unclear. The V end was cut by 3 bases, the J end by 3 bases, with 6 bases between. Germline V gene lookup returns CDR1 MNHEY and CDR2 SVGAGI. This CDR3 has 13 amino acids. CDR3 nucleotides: TGTGCCAGCAGTTATTCCCCCAATCAGCCCCAGCATTTT. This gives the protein CASSYSPNQPQHF.

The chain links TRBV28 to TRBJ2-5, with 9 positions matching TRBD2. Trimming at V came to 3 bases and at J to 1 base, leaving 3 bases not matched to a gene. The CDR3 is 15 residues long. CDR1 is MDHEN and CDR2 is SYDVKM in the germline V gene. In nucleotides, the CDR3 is TGTGCCAGCAGTTTCCTAGCGGGAACCCAAGAGACCCAGTACTTC. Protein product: CASSFLAGTQETQYF.

CDR3 DNA sequence: TGTGCCAGCAGCTTATCGGTGGGAACATCCACAGATACGCAGTATTTT. It is translated as CASSLSVGTSTDTQYF. The gene calls are TRBV7-2 and TRBJ2-3; D gene uncertain. Germline CDR1 reads SGHTA; CDR2 reads FQGNSA. V gave up 2 bases and J gave up 2 bases, with 14 bases separating them. This CDR3 contains 16 residues. The whole variable domain, filled in from reference TRBV7-2 and TRBJ2-3, reads GAGVSQSPSNKVTEKGKDVELRCDPISGHTALYWYRQSLGQGLEFLIYFQGNSAPDKSGLPSDRFSAERTGGSVSTLTIQRTQQEDSAVYLCASSLSVGTSTDTQYFGPGTRLTVL.

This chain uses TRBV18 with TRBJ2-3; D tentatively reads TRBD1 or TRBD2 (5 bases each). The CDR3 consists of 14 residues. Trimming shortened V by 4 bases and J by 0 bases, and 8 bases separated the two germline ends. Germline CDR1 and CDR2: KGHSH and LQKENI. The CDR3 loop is CASSRDGSTDTQYF. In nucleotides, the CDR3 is TGTGCCAGCTCACGGGACGGTAGCACAGATACGCAGTATTTT.

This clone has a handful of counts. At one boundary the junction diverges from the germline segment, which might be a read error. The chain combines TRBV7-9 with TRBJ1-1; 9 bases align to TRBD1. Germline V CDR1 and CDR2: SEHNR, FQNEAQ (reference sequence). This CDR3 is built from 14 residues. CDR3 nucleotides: TGTGCCAGCACCTTACAGGGGGCGAACACTGAAGCTTTCTTT. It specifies CASTLQGANTEAFF.

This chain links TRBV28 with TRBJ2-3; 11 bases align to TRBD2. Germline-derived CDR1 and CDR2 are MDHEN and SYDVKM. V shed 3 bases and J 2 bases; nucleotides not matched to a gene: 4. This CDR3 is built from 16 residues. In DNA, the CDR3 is TGTGCCAGCAGTTTGTCGACTAGCGGGGACACAGATACGCAGTATTTT. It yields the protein CASSLSTSGDTDTQYF.

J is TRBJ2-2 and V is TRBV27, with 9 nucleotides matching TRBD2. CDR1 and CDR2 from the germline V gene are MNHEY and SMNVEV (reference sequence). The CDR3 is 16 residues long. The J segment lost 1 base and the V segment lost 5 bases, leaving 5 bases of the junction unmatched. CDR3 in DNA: TGTGCCAGCAGTCGCTATAGCGGGAGGAACACCGGGGAGCTGTTTTTT. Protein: CASSRYSGRNTGELFF.

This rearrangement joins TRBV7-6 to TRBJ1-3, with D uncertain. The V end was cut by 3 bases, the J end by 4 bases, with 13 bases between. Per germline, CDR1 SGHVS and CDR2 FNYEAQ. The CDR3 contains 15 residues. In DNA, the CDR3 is TGTGCCAGCAGCTTTCCCCCGGACGGAGGAAACACCATATATTTT. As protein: CASSFPPDGGNTIYF.